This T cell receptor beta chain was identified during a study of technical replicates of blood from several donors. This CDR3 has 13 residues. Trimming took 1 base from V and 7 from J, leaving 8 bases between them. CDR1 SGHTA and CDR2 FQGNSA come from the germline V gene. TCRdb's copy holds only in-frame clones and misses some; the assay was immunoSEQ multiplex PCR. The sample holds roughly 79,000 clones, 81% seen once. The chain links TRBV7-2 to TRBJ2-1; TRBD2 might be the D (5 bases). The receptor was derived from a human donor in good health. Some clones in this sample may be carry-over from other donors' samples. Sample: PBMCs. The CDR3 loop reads CASSLGLANEQFF. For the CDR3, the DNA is TGTGCCAGCAGCTTAGGCCTAGCTAATGAGCAGTTCTTC.